What follows are 12 T cell receptor beta chains derived from one specimen sequenced in a study of T cells in Graves' hyperthyroidism and ophthalmopathy. Using RNA transcripts as the source, TCR beta CDR3 regions were amplified. Using the HTBI primer set, a first-round RT-PCR was run on the TCR CDR3. TCRdb recomputed calls from the multiplex PCR reads with MiXCR, one row per CDR3 protein. Of around 350,000 distinct CDR3 sequences listed, under 20% are singletons. The sequencing input was blood. All receptors derive from a woman aged 18-29 years with Graves' hyperthyroidism.

This clonotype was counted at least ten times. The V and J genes are TRBV11-2 and TRBJ2-5; perhaps TRBD2 as D (5 bases). From germline, CDR1 is SGHAT and CDR2 FQNNGV. The CDR3 is 15 amino acids. The V and J ends lost 0 bases and 4 bases respectively, with 12 bases between them. The CDR3 spells CASSLDNGRGETQYF. The CDR3 DNA is TGTGCCAGCAGCTTAGATAACGGCCGGGGAGAGACCCAGTACTTC.

This clonotype was detected ten times or more. The chain recombines TRBV28 with TRBJ1-2; the D is unclear. Germline values: CDR1 MDHEN, CDR2 SYDVKM. Trimming removed 6 bases from V and 3 bases from J, with 11 bases in between. The CDR3 totals 13 residues. CDR3 sequence: CASRPPWDYGYTF. The CDR3, as DNA: TGTGCCAGCAGGCCACCCTGGGACTATGGCTACACCTTC.

The table lists this clonotype with many counts. This sequence joins TRBV4-1 and TRBJ1-2; D call uncertain. Germline assignment: CDR1 MGHRA and CDR2 YSYEKL. V was shortened by 4 bases and J by 5 bases, with 11 bases between the two germline ends. CDR3 length: 13 residues. CDR3 sequence reads: CASSRAGLYGYTF. The CDR3 bases are TGCGCCAGCAGCCGGGCCGGTCTATATGGCTACACCTTC.

In its sample, this clonotype was seen many times. This rearrangement joins TRBV29-1 to TRBJ2-7, with 11 nucleotides matching TRBD2. This CDR3 has 14 residues. Germline lookup yields CDR1 SQVTM and CDR2 ANQGSEA. The V segment lost 4 bases and the J segment 2 bases; nucleotides outside the gene matches: 4. The CDR3 region is CSVGGTSGTYEQYF. The CDR3 nucleotides read TGCAGCGTTGGGGGGACTAGCGGAACCTACGAGCAGTACTTC.

This clonotype was observed many times. J is TRBJ1-1 and V is TRBV18, with D uncertain. V was cut by 3 bases and J by 3 bases, with 17 bases left in between. Looked up from germline, CDR1 is KGHSH and CDR2 is LQKENI. The CDR3 is 16 amino acids. CDR3 coding DNA: TGTGCCAGCTCACCGGGAAACCTAAAGGCGGACACTGAAGCTTTCTTT. Amino acids: CASSPGNLKADTEAFF.

This clonotype has at least ten counts. V gene TRBV20-1 combines with J gene TRBJ2-7; no firm D call. Trimming took 0 bases from V and 4 from J, leaving 7 bases between them. The CDR3 sequence is 12 residues long. Germline assignment: CDR1 DFQATT and CDR2 SNEGSKA (reference sequence). The CDR3 loop reads CSARDWEYEQYF. The CDR3 coding sequence is TGCAGTGCTAGAGATTGGGAATACGAGCAGTACTTC.

This clonotype has a count of ten or more. J is TRBJ2-7 and V is TRBV12-3 or TRBV12-4, with 11 bases fitting TRBD2. CDR3 length equals 17 residues. The junction had 13 bases not matched to a gene; V was cut back by 3 bases and J by 6 bases. The CDR3 loop is CASSFLASGGLRREQYF. The CDR3 DNA reads as TGTGCCAGCAGTTTTCTGGCTAGCGGGGGGCTGCGACGCGAGCAGTACTTC.

For the CDR3, the DNA is TGTGCCAGCACCCAAAGGGAAAACAATCAGCCCCAGCATTTT. It is translated as CASTQRENNQPQHF. The chain is built from TRBV11-2 and TRBJ1-5, with no clear D. Trimming removed 7 bases from V and 3 bases from J, with 13 bases in between. CDR3 length: 14 amino acids. Germline V CDR1 and CDR2: SGHAT, FQNNGV.

In its sample, this clonotype was seen many times. The chain recombines TRBV19 with TRBJ2-7; 7 bases match TRBD1. Looked up from germline, CDR1 is LNHDA and CDR2 is SQIVND (reference sequence). V lost 7 bases and J lost 6; bases outside the gene matches: 9. CDR3 length equals 13 residues. In DNA, the CDR3 is TGTGCCAGTACCTCATCGACAGGGCCCGAGCAGTACTTC. Encoded protein: CASTSSTGPEQYF.

The CDR3 protein is CASSFLSTGTSAYEQYF. The CDR3 nucleotides are TGTGCCAGCAGTTTCCTTTCTACCGGGACGTCTGCCTACGAGCAGTACTTC. This chain connects TRBV12-3 or TRBV12-4 to TRBJ2-7, with D perhaps matching TRBD1 or TRBD2 (5 bases each). CDR3 length: 17 residues. V was clipped by 3 bases and J by 2 bases, with 20 bases between them.

This clonotype was observed a few times. The chain uses TRBV15 and TRBJ2-1; TRBD1 matches at 7 bases. J was trimmed by 6 bases and V by 0 bases; bases with no gene match: 11. CDR1 LNHNV and CDR2 YYDKDF come from the germline V gene (reference sequence). There are 17 residues in the CDR3. Here the CDR3 DNA reads TGTGCCACCAGCAGAGATCATCGGACAGGTGGGGTCAATGAGCAGTTCTTC. Translation: CATSRDHRTGGVNEQFF.

In this sample, this clonotype turned up a few times. The chain links TRBV4-1 to TRBJ1-2; unclear D gene. This CDR3 contains 15 residues. V was pared by 4 bases and J by 4 bases, with 16 bases between. Looked up from germline, CDR1 is MGHRA and CDR2 is YSYEKL. In nucleotides, the CDR3 is TGCGCCAGCAGCCCGGGTACGGAGAATCGCTATGGCTACACCTTC. Residues: CASSPGTENRYGYTF.